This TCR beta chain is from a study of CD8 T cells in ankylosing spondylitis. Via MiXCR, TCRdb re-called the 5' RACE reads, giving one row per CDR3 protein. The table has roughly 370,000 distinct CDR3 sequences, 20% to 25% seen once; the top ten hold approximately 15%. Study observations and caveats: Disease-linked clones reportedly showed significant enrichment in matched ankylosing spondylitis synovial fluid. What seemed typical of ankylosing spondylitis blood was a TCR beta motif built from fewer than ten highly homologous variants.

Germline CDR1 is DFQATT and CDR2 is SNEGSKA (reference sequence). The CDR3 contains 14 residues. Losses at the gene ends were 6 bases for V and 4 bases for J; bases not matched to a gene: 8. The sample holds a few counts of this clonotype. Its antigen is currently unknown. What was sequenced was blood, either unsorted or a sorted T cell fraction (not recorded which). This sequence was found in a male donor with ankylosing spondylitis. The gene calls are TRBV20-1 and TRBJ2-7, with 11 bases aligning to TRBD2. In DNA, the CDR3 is TGCAGTGCCGAAAGGACTAGCGGGCCGTACGAGCAGTACTTC. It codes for CSAERTSGPYEQYF.